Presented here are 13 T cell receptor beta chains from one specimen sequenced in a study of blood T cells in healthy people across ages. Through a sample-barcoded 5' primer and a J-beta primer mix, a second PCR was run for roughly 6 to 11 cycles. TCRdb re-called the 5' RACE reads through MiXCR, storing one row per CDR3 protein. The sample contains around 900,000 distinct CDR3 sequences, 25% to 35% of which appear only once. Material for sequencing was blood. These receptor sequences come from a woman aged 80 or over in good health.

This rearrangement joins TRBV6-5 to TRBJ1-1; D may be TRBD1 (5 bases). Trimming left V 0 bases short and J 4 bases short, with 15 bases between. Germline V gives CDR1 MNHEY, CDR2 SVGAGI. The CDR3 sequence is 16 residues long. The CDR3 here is CASSYSSRADSTEAFF. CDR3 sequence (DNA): TGTGCCAGCAGTTACTCGAGCAGGGCGGATAGCACTGAAGCTTTCTTT.

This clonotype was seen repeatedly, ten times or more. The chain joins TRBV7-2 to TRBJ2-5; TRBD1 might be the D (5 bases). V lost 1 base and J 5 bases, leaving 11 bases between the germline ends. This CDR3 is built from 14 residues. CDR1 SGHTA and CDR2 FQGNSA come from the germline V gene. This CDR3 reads CASSLDRTTETQYF. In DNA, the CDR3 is TGTGCCAGCAGCTTAGACAGGACCACCGAGACCCAGTACTTC.

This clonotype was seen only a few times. The CDR3 loop reads CSASRGNEKLFF. The CDR3 nucleotides are TGCAGTGCTAGCAGGGGTAATGAAAAACTGTTTTTT. The V call is TRBV20-1, the J call TRBJ1-4; D perhaps matches TRBD1 (6 bases). CDR3 length: 12 residues. Trimming removed 3 bases at V and 4 bases at J, with 6 bases between. Germline V gene lookup returns CDR1 DFQATT and CDR2 SNEGSKA (reference sequence).

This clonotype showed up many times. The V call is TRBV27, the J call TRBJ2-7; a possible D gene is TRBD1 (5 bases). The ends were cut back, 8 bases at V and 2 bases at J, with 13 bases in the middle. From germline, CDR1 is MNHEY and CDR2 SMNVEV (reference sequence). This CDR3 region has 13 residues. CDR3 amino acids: CASGLIGAYEQYF. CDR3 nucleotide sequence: TGTGCCAGCGGGCTTATAGGGGCCTACGAGCAGTACTTC.

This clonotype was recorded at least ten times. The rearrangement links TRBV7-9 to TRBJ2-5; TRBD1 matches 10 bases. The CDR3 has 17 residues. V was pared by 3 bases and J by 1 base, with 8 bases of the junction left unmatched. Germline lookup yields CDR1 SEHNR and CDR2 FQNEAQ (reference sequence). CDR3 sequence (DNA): TGTGCCAGCAGCTTGGGACAGGGGCGTAAAATCCAAGAGACCCAGTACTTC. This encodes CASSLGQGRKIQETQYF.

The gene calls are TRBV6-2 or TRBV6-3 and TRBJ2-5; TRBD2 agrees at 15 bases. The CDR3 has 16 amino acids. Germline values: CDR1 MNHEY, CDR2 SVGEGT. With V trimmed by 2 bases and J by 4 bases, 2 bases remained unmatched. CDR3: CASSYPGLAGGETQYF. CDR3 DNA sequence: TGTGCCAGCAGTTACCCGGGACTAGCGGGGGGAGAGACCCAGTACTTC.

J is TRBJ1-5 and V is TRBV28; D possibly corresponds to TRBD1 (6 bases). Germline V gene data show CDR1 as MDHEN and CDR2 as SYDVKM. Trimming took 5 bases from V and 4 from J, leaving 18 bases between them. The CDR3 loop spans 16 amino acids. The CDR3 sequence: CASSPTAGTGNQPQHF. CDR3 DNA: TGTGCCAGCAGTCCCACGGCCGGAACAGGGAATCAGCCCCAGCATTTT.

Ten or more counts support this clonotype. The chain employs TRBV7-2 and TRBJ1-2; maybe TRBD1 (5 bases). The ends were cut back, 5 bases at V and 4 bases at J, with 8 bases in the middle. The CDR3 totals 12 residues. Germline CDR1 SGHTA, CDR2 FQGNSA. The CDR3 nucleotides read TGTGCCAGCAGCACCGGGACCTATGGCTACACCTTC. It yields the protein CASSTGTYGYTF.

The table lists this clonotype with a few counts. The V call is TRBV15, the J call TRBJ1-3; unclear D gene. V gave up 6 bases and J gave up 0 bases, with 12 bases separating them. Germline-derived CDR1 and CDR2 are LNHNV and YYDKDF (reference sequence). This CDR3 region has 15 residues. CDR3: CATSREAHSGNTIYF. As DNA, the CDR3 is TGTGCCACCAGTCGAGAAGCACACTCTGGAAACACCATATATTTT.

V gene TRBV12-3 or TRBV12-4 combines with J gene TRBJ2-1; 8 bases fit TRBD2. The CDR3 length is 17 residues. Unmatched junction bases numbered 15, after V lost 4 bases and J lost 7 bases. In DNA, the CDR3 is TGTGCCAGCAGTTCTCCGCCGGGACTAGACCCTCGGAATGAGCAGTTCTTC. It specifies CASSSPPGLDPRNEQFF.

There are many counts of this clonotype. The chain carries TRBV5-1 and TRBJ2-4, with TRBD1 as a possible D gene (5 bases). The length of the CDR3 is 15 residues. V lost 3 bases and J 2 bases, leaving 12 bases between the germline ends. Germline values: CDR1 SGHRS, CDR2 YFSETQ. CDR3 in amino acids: CASSWAGQSKNIQYF. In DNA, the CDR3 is TGCGCCAGCAGCTGGGCAGGACAATCCAAAAACATTCAGTACTTC.

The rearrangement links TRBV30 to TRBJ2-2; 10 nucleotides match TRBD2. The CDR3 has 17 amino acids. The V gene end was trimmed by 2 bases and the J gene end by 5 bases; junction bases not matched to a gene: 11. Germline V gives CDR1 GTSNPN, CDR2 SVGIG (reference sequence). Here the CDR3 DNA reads TGTGCCTGGAGTAGGGCCCGCACTAGCGGGACGACCGGGGAGCTGTTTTTT. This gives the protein CAWSRARTSGTTGELFF.

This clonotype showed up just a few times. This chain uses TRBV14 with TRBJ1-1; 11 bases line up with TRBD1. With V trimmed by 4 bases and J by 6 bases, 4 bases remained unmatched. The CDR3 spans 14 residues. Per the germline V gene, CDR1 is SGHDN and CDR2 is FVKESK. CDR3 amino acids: CASSPDRGRSEAFF. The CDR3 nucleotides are TGTGCCAGCAGCCCGGACAGGGGGCGGTCTGAAGCTTTCTTT.